The table lists the clone carrying this T cell receptor beta chain with a count of one. This CDR3 is 15 amino acids long. Germline CDR1 reads LGHDT; CDR2 reads YNNKEL (reference sequence). The germline V and J ends were trimmed by 0 bases and 1 base, with 9 bases remaining between them. The data are from a study of blood T cell repertoires in COVID-19. Across the study: Italy, Spain and the United States were the sources of the convalescent and acute COVID-19 samples.

The assay was immunoSEQ multiplex PCR, and TCRdb's table has in-frame clones only and misses some. The sample carries about 110,000 clones, 76% recorded once. It was during active infection that Seattle patients were enrolled and then longitudinally followed. Sequencing was done on a sample of peripheral blood. V usage is TRBV3-1 (or the pseudogene TRBV3-2) and J usage is TRBJ1-1, with D hard to call. The sequence derives from an elderly man with COVID-19, enrolled during active disease. The CDR3: CASSQDLEGNTEAFF. The CDR3 DNA reads TGTGCCAGCAGCCAAGATTTAGAGGGGAACACTGAAGCTTTCTTT.